The clone carrying this T cell receptor beta chain was detected many times. Its target is not known. CDR1 is SGHRS and CDR2 is YFSETQ in the germline V gene. This CDR3 comprises 16 residues. V lost 4 bases, J lost 10 bases, and 10 bases stayed unmatched. The data stem from a study of T cells after yellow fever vaccination. Study-wide findings and caveats: One caveat is that FACS-sorted repertoires could contain abundant clonotypes contaminating from the bulk population. In post-booster samples, most primary-vaccination clones reappeared (under 98% CD4, 88% CD8). Overall, a small share of clonotypes was seen in both CD4 and CD8 compartments.

The authors made TCR cDNA by 5'RACE template switching, adding a universal primer site and UMIs. TCRdb called the 5' RACE reads again in MiXCR, with one record for every CDR3 protein. The sample carries 400,000 to 450,000 distinct CDR3 sequences, approximately 18% recorded once. This sample comprised PBMCs, obtained before the yellow fever booster vaccination. The origin of this receptor is a man younger than 35 who received the YFV17D yellow fever vaccine. V is TRBV5-1 and J is TRBJ2-1, with 14 bases identical to TRBD2. The CDR3 DNA sequence: TGCGCCAGCAGCGGGACTAGCGGGGGTGCCCCCCGGGAGCAGTTCTTC. Its translation: CASSGTSGGAPREQFF.